This TCR beta chain was recorded in a study of blood T cell repertoires in COVID-19. Study at large: PBMCs, B-cell-depleted T cells, or T cells were the source of the cDNA or gDNA that made up the material.

Sequencing used immunoSEQ multiplex PCR; TCRdb keeps in-frame clones, though not all of them. Of approximately 200,000 clones listed, 70% to 90% are singletons. This TCR was recovered from a man aged 30 to 45 who had recovered from COVID-19. The sequencing input was PBMCs or T cells enriched from blood (not recorded which).

CDR3 DNA sequence: TGTGCCAGCAGTTCGGGGGGGGGACAGCTATACGAGCAGTACTTC. It codes for CASSSGGGQLYEQYF. The rearrangement links TRBV6-5 to TRBJ2-7, with TRBD2 as a possible D gene (8 bases). Germline CDR1 is MNHEY and CDR2 is SVGAGI. V was pared by 4 bases and J by 4 bases, with 17 bases between. This CDR3 spans 15 amino acids.